This record covers a single TCR beta chain. This specimen comes from a study of blood T cell repertoires in COVID-19. The overall study: Acute-phase and convalescent COVID-19 samples originated in the United States, Italy and Spain. T cells, B-cell-depleted T cells, or PBMCs supplied cDNA or gDNA.

How the authors handled the data: Researchers report that nucleated cell counts were estimated from reference gene primer amplification. The method was immunoSEQ multiplex PCR; TCRdb's version includes in-frame clones alone and lacks a portion of them. V and J calls and clone size are given by that table; D and trimming were obtained from the DNA. Found here are approximately 320,000 clones, 65% to 90% of them singletons; the top ten hold approximately 7.9%. This CDR3 comprises 15 residues. Trimming removed 3 bases at V and 1 base at J, with 9 bases between. Germline V CDR1 and CDR2: SGHNT, YENEEA. The sequenced sample consisted of peripheral blood. The chain links TRBV11-3 to TRBJ2-2, with TRBD2 as a possible D gene (5 bases). The receptor's source is a human donor in a cohort sampled during active COVID-19. CDR3 DNA: TGTGCCAGCAGCTTTGCGGGTTTGAACACCGGGGAGCTGTTTTTT. Translating it yields CASSFAGLNTGELFF.